This is a list of T cell receptor beta chains from one sample in a study of shared clonotypes between healthy human individuals. Some clones are missing from TCRdb's copy, which holds only in-frame ones; the method was immunoSEQ multiplex PCR. The data hold some 630,000 clones, with around 72% observed a single time. The sequencing sample was made of memory CD4+ T cells sorted from blood. These receptors came from a woman aged 25 to 39 in good health. The conserved cysteine and the conserved F or W are not part of the CDR3 here. Clone size is shown for a subset of rows, as once, few, many or a class of expanded clone.

j_call: TRBJ2-1
clone_size: NA
v_call: TRBV7-8
cdr3_aa: ASSLGRSREYNEQF

j_call: NA
clone_size: NA
v_call: TRBV29-1
cdr3_aa: SGTGTFSYEQY

j_call: TRBJ2-7
clone_size: NA
v_call: TRBV15
cdr3_aa: ATSRVPGDYEQY

j_call: TRBJ2-7
clone_size: NA
v_call: TRBV30
cdr3_aa: AGGGGTYEQY

j_call: TRBJ1-1
clone_size: NA
v_call: TRBV5-4
cdr3_aa: ASSLGGRRNTEAF

j_call: TRBJ2-5
clone_size: NA
v_call: TRBV7-2
cdr3_aa: ASRPLRTGGETQY

j_call: TRBJ2-5
clone_size: NA
v_call: TRBV18
cdr3_aa: ASSPFGGSEETQY

j_call: TRBJ2-7
clone_size: NA
v_call: TRBV28
cdr3_aa: ASSLIGIGEQY

j_call: TRBJ1-5
clone_size: NA
v_call: TRBV10-3
cdr3_aa: AIRERGNQPQH

j_call: TRBJ2-1
clone_size: few
v_call: TRBV18
cdr3_aa: ASLRALAGSFNEQF

j_call: TRBJ2-7
clone_size: NA
v_call: TRBV28
cdr3_aa: ASSLGTDYRGQY

j_call: TRBJ2-7
clone_size: once
v_call: TRBV6-6
cdr3_aa: ASSDRTGGNDEQY

j_call: TRBJ1-5
clone_size: NA
v_call: TRBV30
cdr3_aa: AWSRTVNQPQH

j_call: TRBJ1-2
clone_size: NA
v_call: TRBV7-9
cdr3_aa: ASSWDRGYGYT

j_call: TRBJ2-1
clone_size: NA
v_call: TRBV28
cdr3_aa: ASSSGGTYNEQF

j_call: TRBJ2-1
clone_size: once
v_call: TRBV18
cdr3_aa: ASSPYGGGPYNEQF

j_call: TRBJ2-7
clone_size: NA
v_call: TRBV5-1
cdr3_aa: ASSSPLAGATYEQY

j_call: TRBJ1-1
clone_size: NA
v_call: TRBV7-2
cdr3_aa: ASSPGQGKTQGTEAF

j_call: TRBJ2-4
clone_size: NA
v_call: TRBV28
cdr3_aa: ASSLGTSGIQY

j_call: TRBJ2-7
clone_size: NA
v_call: TRBV5-1
cdr3_aa: ASSEGYEQY

j_call: TRBJ2-5
clone_size: NA
v_call: TRBV10-1
cdr3_aa: ASSEGTGHVQETQY

j_call: TRBJ2-5
clone_size: NA
v_call: TRBV7-3
cdr3_aa: ASSWGLGAEETQY

j_call: TRBJ2-7
clone_size: NA
v_call: TRBV13
cdr3_aa: ASSTTGTTYEQY

j_call: TRBJ2-2
clone_size: NA
v_call: TRBV7-2
cdr3_aa: ASSLGGLVGGELF

j_call: TRBJ2-1
clone_size: NA
v_call: TRBV6-1
cdr3_aa: ASSVRLAGAGEQF

j_call: TRBJ2-7
clone_size: NA
v_call: TRBV5-1
cdr3_aa: ASRRVEGTQQY

j_call: NA
clone_size: NA
v_call: TRBV28
cdr3_aa: ASSPAHGYEQY

j_call: TRBJ2-3
clone_size: many
v_call: TRBV4-1
cdr3_aa: ASSQVGGTTDTQY

j_call: TRBJ1-6
clone_size: NA
v_call: TRBV7-9
cdr3_aa: ASSLRGGDSPLH

j_call: TRBJ1-1
clone_size: NA
v_call: TRBV7-9
cdr3_aa: ASSTGQEAF

j_call: TRBJ2-2
clone_size: few
v_call: TRBV30
cdr3_aa: AWSVQQNTGELF

j_call: TRBJ2-1
clone_size: NA
v_call: TRBV19
cdr3_aa: ASSRLDEQF

j_call: TRBJ1-1
clone_size: NA
v_call: TRBV29-1
cdr3_aa: SVESGLEAF

j_call: TRBJ2-7
clone_size: NA
v_call: TRBV27
cdr3_aa: ASSLQASYEQY

j_call: TRBJ1-4
clone_size: many
v_call: TRBV19
cdr3_aa: ATSQVDEKLF

j_call: TRBJ2-5
clone_size: NA
v_call: TRBV4-2
cdr3_aa: ASSGRLETQY

j_call: TRBJ2-3
clone_size: NA
v_call: TRBV5-1
cdr3_aa: ASSLKGPTDTQY

j_call: TRBJ2-5
clone_size: NA
v_call: TRBV4-1
cdr3_aa: ASSQDGLGRRSGTQY

j_call: TRBJ1-5
clone_size: NA
v_call: TRBV10-2
cdr3_aa: ASSEFGAPQPQH

j_call: TRBJ2-5
clone_size: NA
v_call: TRBV5-1
cdr3_aa: ASSPASGRETQY

j_call: TRBJ1-3
clone_size: many
v_call: TRBV2
cdr3_aa: ASSEDGGWRGNTIY

j_call: TRBJ2-1
clone_size: NA
v_call: TRBV15
cdr3_aa: ATSRDIIGLAARRVNEQF